This TCR beta chain was identified during a study of blood T cell repertoires in COVID-19. About the study: The study drew acute and convalescent COVID-19 samples from the United States, Italy and Spain. T cells, B-cell-depleted T cells, or PBMCs supplied cDNA or gDNA.

V dropped 0 bases and J dropped 8 bases, with 13 bases sitting between them. Germline V gene data show CDR1 as LNHNV and CDR2 as YYDKDF (reference sequence). The CDR3 runs to 15 residues. Some clones are missing from TCRdb's copy, which holds only in-frame ones; the method was immunoSEQ multiplex PCR. The table records approximately 340,000 clones, around 88% of them present only once. The sequenced sample consisted of peripheral blood. The gene calls are TRBV15 and TRBJ1-4; unclear D gene. The receptor was derived from a man aged 25 to 40 with active or convalescent COVID-19. CDR3 sequence: CATSRDRGSGEKLFF. The CDR3, as DNA: TGTGCCACCAGCAGAGATCGAGGGAGTGGGGAAAAACTGTTTTTT. Supplemented by reference TRBV15 and TRBJ1-4, the full variable domain reads DAMVIQNPRYQVTQFGKPVTLSCSQTLNHNVMYWYQQKSSQAPKLLFHYYDKDFNNEADTPDNFQSRRPNTSFCFLDIRSPGLGDTAMYLCATSRDRGSGEKLFFGSGTQLSVL.